The sequence of this T cell receptor (beta chain) was determined in a study of Ad26.COV2.S vaccination and SARS-CoV-2 variants. About the research overall: Once, or twice with 56 days between doses, Ad26.COV2.S was given intramuscularly. General study results and limits: Vaccine and placebo groups showed comparable non-spike TCR breadth.

Profiled with immunoSEQ multiplex PCR; TCRdb holds only in-frame clones, not every one. The sample records hundreds of thousands of clones, more than 70% being singletons. Worth noting for this clone: Antigen specificity is unknown.

Regarding treatment: over 15 received Ad26.COV2.S at low or high dose, single or two shots; about 5 received placebo; per-sample allocation not given. Day 63 after the first vaccine or placebo injection was the time point for sampling. It was an adult aged 18-55 years in Boston who was the donor. Vaccine was an Ad26 vector expressing Wuhan-strain SARS-CoV-2 spike. V gave up 1 base and J gave up 7 bases; unmatched junction bases: 9. The CDR3 contains 16 residues. Germline V gene lookup returns CDR1 LGHDT and CDR2 YNNKEL (reference sequence). The material was peripheral blood, obtained in a trial of Ad26.COV2.S vaccine versus placebo. V and J are TRBV3-1 (or the pseudogene TRBV3-2) and TRBJ2-1, with 8 bases that match TRBD2. The receptor's source is a person between 18 and 65 years old who received the Ad26.COV2.S COVID-19 vaccine or a placebo. CDR3 residues: CASSQGLTSGGNEQFF. The CDR3 coding sequence is TGTGCCAGCAGCCAAGGCCTAACTAGCGGAGGAAATGAGCAGTTCTTC.